A single sample gave rise to the 8 T cell receptor beta chains below, sequenced in a study of B cell selection in AIRE deficiency. The table came from immunoSEQ multiplex PCR; TCRdb's copy has only in-frame clones and leaves some out. The repertoire has 20,000 to 25,000 clones, about 95% of them found once; the top ten carry roughly 1.9%. Regulatory T cells were sorted as CD4+CD25hiCD127low/negative cells. The sample was Tregs sorted from PBMCs. These receptors all stem from a human donor with AIRE deficiency.

The chain is built from TRBV7-9 and TRBJ2-3, with D hard to call. The CDR3 is 13 residues long. V was shortened by 5 bases and J by 0 bases, with 6 bases between the two germline ends. Germline values: CDR1 SEHNR, CDR2 FQNEAQ (reference sequence). The CDR3 DNA follows: TGTGCCAGCAGCCTCGGGAGCACAGATACGCAGTATTTT. It specifies CASSLGSTDTQYF.

The chain has TRBV2 and TRBJ1-2, with a weak D call TRBD1 (6 bases). CDR1 is SNHLY, CDR2 FYNNEI, per germline. The CDR3 contains 13 residues. The ends were cut back, 4 bases at V and 4 bases at J, with 10 bases in the middle. CDR3 protein: CASSAGAPYGYTF. The CDR3 DNA is TGTGCCAGCAGTGCGGGGGCCCCCTATGGCTACACCTTC. The full variable domain, with the rest looked up from reference TRBV2 and TRBJ1-2, is EPEVTQTPSHQVTQMGQEVILRCVPISNHLYFYWYRQILGQKVEFLVSFYNNEISEKSEIFDDQFSVERPDGSNFTLKIRSTKLEDSAMYFCASSAGAPYGYTFGSGTRLTVV.

V usage is TRBV6-5 and J usage is TRBJ1-2; D not certain. Germline CDR1 is MNHEY and CDR2 is SVGAGI. V lost 2 bases, J lost 0 bases, and 7 bases lay in between. This CDR3 comprises 14 residues. This CDR3 reads CASSYTAANYGYTF. CDR3 nucleotides: TGTGCCAGCAGTTACACAGCGGCTAACTATGGCTACACCTTC.

The V call is TRBV9, the J call TRBJ1-1; tentative D call: TRBD1 (5 bases). The germline V gene has CDR1 SGDLS and CDR2 YYNGEE. This CDR3 comprises 13 residues. The V end lost 4 bases, the J end lost 1 base, and 8 bases lay between the germline ends. As DNA, the CDR3 is TGTGCCAGCAGCCCTGGGGGGAACACTGAAGCTTTCTTT. Its protein is CASSPGGNTEAFF.

The V call is TRBV10-3, the J call TRBJ2-7; perhaps TRBD2 as D (6 bases). Germline V CDR1 and CDR2: ENHRY, SYGVKD. The CDR3 is 16 residues long. V dropped 0 bases and J dropped 2 bases, with 14 bases sitting between them. The CDR3 loop is CAISESLAYLTYEQYF. Here the CDR3 DNA reads TGTGCCATCAGTGAGTCGCTAGCGTATCTGACCTACGAGCAGTACTTC.

The V gene is TRBV6-5, the J gene TRBJ1-5; D not resolved. Between the trimmed V and J ends, which lost 2 bases and 0 bases, there was a span of 2 bases. This CDR3 is 13 amino acids long. Germline V CDR1 and CDR2: MNHEY, SVGAGI. In DNA, the CDR3 is TGTGCCAGCAGTTACCGTAGCAATCAGCCCCAGCATTTT. Translated, it gives CASSYRSNQPQHF.

The chain links TRBV6-4 to TRBJ1-5; possibly TRBD1 for D (5 bases). The CDR3 loop spans 18 amino acids. Germline V CDR1 and CDR2: MRHNA, SNTAGT. V was pared by 0 bases and J by 3 bases, with 18 bases between. This CDR3 reads CASSDSRAELRVNQPQHF. For the CDR3, the DNA is TGTGCCAGCAGTGACTCTAGGGCCGAACTCAGGGTCAATCAGCCCCAGCATTTT.

This clone was observed a single time. This chain uses TRBV29-1 with TRBJ1-2; 9 bases align to TRBD1. CDR1 and CDR2 from the germline V gene are SQVTM and ANQGSEA. J was trimmed by 6 bases and V by 7 bases; bases with no gene match: 9. The CDR3 has 13 amino acids. CDR3 sequence (DNA): TGCAGCGCGGGACAGGGTATATCAGATGGCTACACCTTC. This codes for CSAGQGISDGYTF.